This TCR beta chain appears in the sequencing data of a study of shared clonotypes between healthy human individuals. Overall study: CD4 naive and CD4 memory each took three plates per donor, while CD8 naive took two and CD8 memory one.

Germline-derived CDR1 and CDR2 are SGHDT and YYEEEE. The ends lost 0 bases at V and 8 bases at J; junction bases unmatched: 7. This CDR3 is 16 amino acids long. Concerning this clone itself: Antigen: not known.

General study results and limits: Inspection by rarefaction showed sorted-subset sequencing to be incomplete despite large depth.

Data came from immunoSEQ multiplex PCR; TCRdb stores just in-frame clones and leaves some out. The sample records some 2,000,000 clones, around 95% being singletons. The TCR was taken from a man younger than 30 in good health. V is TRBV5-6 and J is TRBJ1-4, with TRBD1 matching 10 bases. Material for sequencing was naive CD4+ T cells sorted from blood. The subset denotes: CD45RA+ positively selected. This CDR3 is CASSLAGTGDREKLFF. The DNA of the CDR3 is TGTGCCAGCAGCTTGGCGGGGACAGGGGATCGCGAAAAACTGTTTTTT.